This TCR beta chain came from a study of T cells in tumors after PD-1 blockade. With 1 base removed from V and 2 bases from J, the gap between germline ends came to 5 bases. CDR3 length: 13 amino acids. Germline V gene sequence: CDR1 SEHNR, CDR2 FQNEAQ (reference sequence). Study outcomes and limitations: About 41% of tumor TCR clonotypes were also found in blood.

Produced via immunoSEQ multiplex PCR; TCRdb's table is partial and in-frame only. The sample has some 60,000 clones; about 80% are singletons. Comments on this clone: Its matching antigen is unknown.

This chain links TRBV7-9 with TRBJ1-2; D ambiguous. The sequence came from a human donor with basal cell carcinoma. This material consisted of PBMCs, taken before anti-PD-1 treatment. CDR3 sequence reads: CASSLEKNYGYTF. The CDR3 DNA sequence: TGTGCCAGCAGCTTAGAGAAAAACTATGGCTACACCTTC.